A selection of T cell receptor beta chains follows, all from one sample in a study of CD8 T cells in ankylosing spondylitis. MiXCR was run by TCRdb on the 5' RACE reads, yielding one entry per CDR3 protein. The sample includes under 200,000 distinct CDR3 sequences, more than 9% seen only once; the top ten take roughly 29%. The sequenced material came from blood, either unsorted or a sorted T cell fraction (not recorded which). These receptors all come from a male donor with ankylosing spondylitis or in good health (not recorded which). The CDR3 runs from the conserved cysteine through the conserved F or W. A D gene is named only where the DNA matches it firmly. Expanded clones are given a class, and other clones once, few, many or no size at all.

CDR3 length	D gene	V gene	clone size	J gene	CDR3 DNA	CDR3 protein
15	NA	TRBV12-2	few	TRBJ2-1	TGTGCAAGTCGCGCCCTTCTTTATTCCTACAATGAGCAGTTCTTC	CASRALLYSYNEQFF
15	TRBD1	TRBV29-1	many	TRBJ2-7	TGCAGCGGGGGGTGTAAGGGACAGACGGCCTACGAGCAGTACTTC	CSGGCKGQTAYEQYF
13	NA	TRBV3-1	many	TRBJ1-1	TGTGCCAGCAGCTTAAGTCCCGGGACTGAAGCTTTCTTT	CASSLSPGTEAFF
8	NA	TRBV29-1	NA	TRBJ2-3	TGCAGCGTTGAGAGAGTCATTTTT	CSVERVIF
14	NA	TRBV12-3/TRBV12-4	many	TRBJ2-7	TGTGCCAGCAGTTTAATGGAGGGCTTCTACGAGCAGTACTTC	CASSLMEGFYEQYF
14	NA	TRBV4-3	many	TRBJ1-6	TGCGCCAGCAGCCAAGAGGGCCTTAATTCACCCCTCCACTTT	CASSQEGLNSPLHF
14	TRBD1	TRBV7-9	few	TRBJ2-7	TGTGCCAGCAGCGGGGACAGGGAAATCTACGAGCAGTACTTC	CASSGDREIYEQYF
14	NA	TRBV6-1	many	TRBJ2-7	TGTGCCAGCAGTGTCAAGTTCGGGATCTACGAGCAGTACTTC	CASSVKFGIYEQYF
13	NA	TRBV5-1	many	TRBJ1-3	TGCGCCAGCAGCTTAGGCGGTGGAAACACCATATATTTT	CASSLGGGNTIYF
14	NA	TRBV7-2	few	TRBJ2-2	TGTGCCAGCAGCCCCCGGACTGGGACGGGGGAGCTGTTTTTT	CASSPRTGTGELFF
17	TRBD1	TRBV20-1	many	TRBJ1-1	TGCAGTGCTAGAGACAGGACAGGGGGCTCAGTGAACACTGAAGCTTTCTTT	CSARDRTGGSVNTEAFF
14	TRBD2	TRBV29-1	many	TRBJ2-7	TGCAGCGTAGGGACTAGCGGGAGTTTCTACGAGCAGTACTTC	CSVGTSGSFYEQYF
14	TRBD2	TRBV5-1	many	TRBJ2-2	TGCGCCAGCATGGCGGGAGCTAACACCGGGGAGCTGTTTTTT	CASMAGANTGELFF
13	NA	TRBV12-3/TRBV12-4	many	TRBJ1-6	TGTGCCAGCAGAACCGGGGATAATTCACCCCTCCACTTT	CASRTGDNSPLHF
17	TRBD1	TRBV12-3/TRBV12-4	few	TRBJ1-1	TGTGCCAGCAGTTCAAGCCGGGACAGGGGGGGGAAGACTGAAGCTTTCTTT	CASSSSRDRGGKTEAFF
16	TRBD2	TRBV6-1	many	TRBJ2-1	TGTGCCAGCAGTCAGGACCCGAGCGGGGGGAGGGGTGAGCAGTTCTTC	CASSQDPSGGRGEQFF
14	TRBD2	TRBV24-1	many	TRBJ2-3	TGTGCCACCAGTGAAGCGGGGGGGCCAGATACGCAGTATTTT	CATSEAGGPDTQYF
14	TRBD2	TRBV6-1	NA	TRBJ2-7	TGTGCCAGCATAGGACTAGCGCCAAAGTACGAGCAGTACTTC	CASIGLAPKYEQYF
16	NA	TRBV9	many	TRBJ2-1	TGTGCCAGCAGCGCCACGTCTGGACGGGGCTACAATGAGCAGTTCTTC	CASSATSGRGYNEQFF
11	NA	TRBV5-5	many	TRBJ2-7	TGTGCCAGCGGCCTCGATCTCTCAGGACACTTC	CASGLDLSGHF
13	NA	TRBV5-1	many	TRBJ1-1	TGCGCCAGCAGCCCTCATGGGAACACTGAAGCTTTCTTT	CASSPHGNTEAFF
13	NA	TRBV5-6	many	TRBJ2-5	TGTGCCAGCAGCTTTGTAACGGAAGAGACCCAGTACTTC	CASSFVTEETQYF
16	NA	TRBV6-2/TRBV6-3	NA	TRBJ1-2	TGTGCCAGCAGTTACTCGTTGCCGGGGGTCGGCTATGGCTACACCTTC	CASSYSLPGVGYGYTF
16	NA	TRBV20-1	many	TRBJ2-4	TGCAGTGCTAGAACCCAAGTTGTCCTGGGCCGAACTATTCAGTACTTC	CSARTQVVLGRTIQYF
15	TRBD2	TRBV27	NA	TRBJ2-3	TGTGCCAGCAAGGGGCTAGCGGGATACACAGATACGCAGTATTTT	CASKGLAGYTDTQYF
13	TRBD1	TRBV27	few	TRBJ1-2	TGTGCCAGCAGTTTCGGGACAGGGGGATCCTACACCTTC	CASSFGTGGSYTF
15	TRBD1	TRBV5-1	many	TRBJ1-6	TGCGCCAGCAGCTTGGAAGGGGGCCGGAATTCACCCCTCCACTTT	CASSLEGGRNSPLHF
14	TRBD1	TRBV27	many	TRBJ2-7	TGTACCAGCAGTTTATTAGGGGGCGAAGACGAGCAGTACTTC	CTSSLLGGEDEQYF
14	NA	TRBV24-1	many	TRBJ1-2	TGTGCCACCAGTGATTCGGGCAATAACTATGGCTACACCTTC	CATSDSGNNYGYTF
16	TRBD1	TRBV11-3	NA	TRBJ2-2	TGTGCCAGCAGCTTAGACGGGACAGCCAACACCGGGGAGCTGTTTTTT	CASSLDGTANTGELFF
13	NA	TRBV6-2/TRBV6-3	many	TRBJ2-7	TGTGCCAGCAGTTCCCGGACTGCGGAGGAGCAGTACTTC	CASSSRTAEEQYF
11	NA	TRBV10-2	many	TRBJ2-7	TGCGCCAGCAGTGATGGGGTCGAGCAGTACTTC	CASSDGVEQYF
15	NA	TRBV3-1	many	TRBJ2-6	TGTGCCAGCAGCCGGTCACTTTCTGGGGCCAACGTCCTGACTTTC	CASSRSLSGANVLTF
12	NA	TRBV6-1	many	TRBJ1-2	TGTGCCAGCAGTGAGAAGGTTTATGGCTACACCTTC	CASSEKVYGYTF
14	NA	TRBV7-6	many	TRBJ1-4	TGTGCCAGCTCCATGACGGGGCCTAATGAAAAACTGTTTTTT	CASSMTGPNEKLFF
14	NA	TRBV5-1	many	TRBJ1-1	TGCGCCAGCACCCTAAACACTGCGAACACTGAAGCTTTCTTT	CASTLNTANTEAFF
16	TRBD1	TRBV27	many	TRBJ1-2	TGTGCCAGCAGTTTAGAACAGGGGGCTAAATGGTATGGCTACACCTTC	CASSLEQGAKWYGYTF
20	TRBD1	TRBV5-6	few	TRBJ2-1	TGTGCCAGCAGCTGGACCGGGACAGCAAACTTTTTTTTCTCCTACAATGAGCAGTTCTTC	CASSWTGTANFFFSYNEQFF
15	TRBD2	TRBV20-1	many	TRBJ2-1	TGCAGCCCGCGGACTAGCGGGAGTCCCTACAATGAGCAGTTCTTC	CSPRTSGSPYNEQFF
13	NA	TRBV5-1	many	TRBJ1-1	TGCGCCAGCAGCCCCCGATTGAACACTGAAGCTTTCTTT	CASSPRLNTEAFF
13	NA	TRBV10-2	many	TRBJ2-1	TGCGCCAGGGTACGGGATGTTTGCAATGAGCAGTTCTTC	CARVRDVCNEQFF